This T cell receptor (beta chain) derives from a study of blood T cells in healthy people across ages. This clonotype has a count of ten or more. Germline assignment: CDR1 SGDLS and CDR2 YYNGEE. Between the trimmed V and J ends, which lost 0 bases and 4 bases, there was a span of 13 bases. This CDR3 contains 15 residues. A J-beta primer mix and a sample-barcoded 5' primer were used in a second PCR of roughly 7 to 12 cycles. TCRdb called the 5' RACE reads again in MiXCR, with one record for every CDR3 protein. The table includes about 700,000 distinct CDR3 sequences, about 32% detected once. The rearrangement uses TRBV9 and TRBJ1-1; the D is unclear. Material for sequencing was blood. The TCR was taken from a woman aged 80 or over in good health. The CDR3 DNA reads as TGTGCCAGCAGCGTAGGTTCCTTGGGCGCCACTGAAGCTTTCTTT. It encodes CASSVGSLGATEAFF.